Listed here are 26 T cell receptor beta chains from one sample, sequenced in a study of neurological immune-mediated disorders. TCRdb re-analysed the 5' RACE reads in MiXCR, keeping a single row per CDR3 protein. The table records 40,000 or so distinct CDR3 sequences, roughly 2.5% of them present only once. The sample was PBMCs. These receptors were taken from a man aged 45 to 65 with multiple sclerosis.

This clonotype is deemed medium-sized. The chain links TRBV29-1 to TRBJ1-3; no firm D call. The CDR3 extends over 13 amino acids. Germline V gene data show CDR1 as SQVTM and CDR2 as ANQGSEA. The V end lost 2 bases, the J end lost 1 base, and 6 bases lay between the germline ends. CDR3 region: CSVEFGSGNTIYF. The CDR3 DNA follows: TGCAGCGTTGAATTCGGATCTGGAAACACCATATATTTT. Using reference TRBV29-1 and TRBJ1-3 for the parts outside the CDR3, the full variable domain is SAVISQKPSRDICQRGTSLTIQCQVDSQVTMMFWYRQQPGQSLTLIATANQGSEATYESGFVIDKFPISRPNLTFSTLTVSNMSPEDSSIYLCSVEFGSGNTIYFGEGSWLTVV.

This clonotype was detected ten times or more. The chain uses TRBV12-3 or TRBV12-4 and TRBJ2-2; TRBD2 aligns across 8 bases. The CDR3 contains 15 residues. V gave up 6 bases and J gave up 1 base; unmatched junction bases: 4. The CDR3, as DNA: TGTGCCAGCAGAGTAAGCGGGGGGAACACCGGGGAGCTGTTTTTT. It encodes CASRVSGGNTGELFF.

There are many counts of this clonotype. The chain combines TRBV3-1 with TRBJ2-6; 10 bases match TRBD1. Germline lookup yields CDR1 LGHDT and CDR2 YNNKEL (reference sequence). CDR3 length equals 20 residues. Losses at the gene ends were 2 bases for V and 0 bases for J; bases not matched to a gene: 10. CDR3 amino acids: CASSQTSRDRGLSGANVLTF. Here the CDR3 DNA reads TGTGCCAGCAGCCAAACTAGCCGGGACAGGGGACTCTCTGGGGCCAACGTCCTGACTTTC.

This clonotype was seen repeatedly, ten times or more. The chain employs TRBV5-4 and TRBJ1-2; 9 bases align to TRBD1. The CDR3 is 16 residues long. V gave up 4 bases and J gave up 4 bases; unmatched junction bases: 11. The germline CDR1 and CDR2 sequences are SGHNT and YYREEE (reference sequence). DNA of the CDR3: TGTGCCAGCAGCCAATTCCGGGACAGGGCCCGCTATGGCTACACCTTC. Amino acid sequence: CASSQFRDRARYGYTF.

Of note for this clonotype: This may be a read error: a much more frequent sequence differs by one nucleotide. V is TRBV5-1 and J is TRBJ1-6; D is undetermined. Germline V gives CDR1 SGHRS, CDR2 YFSETQ. The length of the CDR3 is 14 residues. The CDR3 nucleotides are TGCGCCAACAGCGCGGCGGAAGGGAATTCACCCCTCCACTTT. Its translation: CANSAAEGNSPLHF.

This clonotype was seen a few times. One junction end disagrees with the germline gene, perhaps due to a read error. The chain is built from TRBV27 and TRBJ1-5; no definite D call. The V gene's germline CDR1 is MNHEY and CDR2 SMNVEV (reference sequence). The CDR3 sequence is 14 residues long. CDR3 nucleotide sequence: TGTGCCAGCAGTTTAGCGTCGGCCTTGGAGCCCCAGAATTTT. Its translation is CASSLASALEPQNF.

This clonotype was observed at least ten times. The rearrangement links TRBV14 to TRBJ2-2; no clear D gene. V was shortened by 2 bases and J by 2 bases, with 9 bases between the two germline ends. The CDR3 has 15 amino acids. Per germline, CDR1 SGHDN and CDR2 FVKESK. CDR3 bases: TGTGCCAGCAGCCAACAAACTACAAACACCGGGGAGCTGTTTTTT. It specifies CASSQQTTNTGELFF.

This clonotype is medium-sized. The genes are TRBV20-1 and TRBJ1-2, with 8 bases fitting TRBD1. The J segment lost 6 bases and the V segment lost 1 base, leaving 7 bases of the junction unmatched. Germline CDR1 is DFQATT and CDR2 is SNEGSKA (reference sequence). The CDR3 runs 14 residues. CDR3 loop: CSARARTGNDGYTF. In DNA, the CDR3 is TGCAGTGCTAGAGCCAGGACAGGGAACGATGGCTACACCTTC.

The V gene is TRBV19, the J gene TRBJ1-5, with D uncertain. The V gene lost 5 bases and the J gene lost 5 bases, with 10 bases spanning the gap. Germline lookup yields CDR1 LNHDA and CDR2 SQIVND (reference sequence). The CDR3 covers 13 residues. CDR3 nucleotide sequence: TGTGCCAGTAGTTTTGAGGTAGATCAGCCCCAGCATTTT. Translation gives CASSFEVDQPQHF.

The table lists this clonotype with many counts. The V and J genes are TRBV13 and TRBJ1-1; 9 nucleotides line up with TRBD1. CDR3 size: 17 residues. Germline-derived CDR1 and CDR2 are PRHDT and FYEKMQ (reference sequence). The V and J ends lost 3 bases and 4 bases, in that order; junction bases with no gene match: 12. CDR3 protein: CASSLARDRAVSTEAFF. The CDR3 nucleotides are TGTGCCAGCAGCTTGGCCCGGGACAGGGCGGTGAGCACTGAAGCTTTCTTT.

In this sample, this clonotype turned up many times. The junction shows a germline mismatch at one end, possibly a read error. The CDR3 DNA follows: TGCAGCGCCGAAGACAGGGGAGGTATCTTT. Translated: CSAEDRGGIF. V and J are TRBV29-1 and TRBJ1-1; TRBD1 agrees at 8 bases. CDR3 length: 10 residues. The germline gives CDR1 SQVTM, CDR2 ANQGSEA.

Many counts were recorded for this clonotype. The V gene is TRBV6-2 or TRBV6-3, the J gene TRBJ2-1; the D gene could be TRBD1 or TRBD2 (5 bases each). Between the trimmed V and J ends, which lost 8 bases and 8 bases, there was a span of 25 bases. The CDR3 runs to 16 residues. Germline values: CDR1 MNHEY, CDR2 SVGEGT. The CDR3 nucleotides read TGTGCCAGCGCCATAGATCAGGGACCCGGGGTATATGAGCAGTTCTTC. Amino acids: CASAIDQGPGVYEQFF.

There are many counts of this clonotype. CDR3 sequence reads: CASSLRQGALTWLAKNIQYF. Here the CDR3 DNA reads TGTGCCAGCAGCCTTCGACAGGGGGCGCTTACATGGTTAGCCAAAAACATTCAGTACTTC. J is TRBJ2-4 and V is TRBV21-1; TRBD1 is the table's D call and was not checked against the DNA. TRBV21-1 is a pseudogene segment. The CDR3 covers 20 residues.

This clonotype was detected ten times or more. This chain connects TRBV7-2 to TRBJ1-5; D possibly corresponds to TRBD1 (6 bases). This CDR3 is built from 16 residues. The germline V gene has CDR1 SGHTA and CDR2 FQGNSA. Between the trimmed V and J ends, which lost 4 bases and 0 bases, there was a span of 13 bases. The CDR3 DNA is TGTGCCAGCAGCTCGGACAGCCCCTATAGCAATCAGCCCCAGCATTTT. Protein sequence: CASSSDSPYSNQPQHF.

Ten or more counts support this clonotype. The V gene is TRBV18, the J gene TRBJ1-1; 7 bases match TRBD1. Losses at the gene ends were 6 bases for V and 1 base for J; bases not matched to a gene: 5. Germline CDR1 is KGHSH and CDR2 is LQKENI. CDR3 length: 14 residues. The CDR3 here is CASSLGTENTEAFF. The DNA of the CDR3 is TGTGCCAGCTCCCTTGGGACAGAGAACACTGAAGCTTTCTTT.

This clonotype was found many times. The genes are TRBV6-4 and TRBJ2-3; 14 bases are shared with TRBD2. J was trimmed by 5 bases and V by 9 bases; bases with no gene match: 10. Germline V gives CDR1 MRHNA, CDR2 SNTAGT. The CDR3 spans 16 residues. DNA for the CDR3: TGTGCCAGTAAGCCGGGACTAGCGGGGGAAGGAGATACGCAGTATTTT. Translation: CASKPGLAGEGDTQYF.

Regarding this clonotype: A much more abundant neighbour one base away suggests this may be a read error. The chain recombines TRBV7-2 with TRBJ2-7; D might be TRBD1 (6 bases). The CDR3 is 14 residues long. Trimming cost V 3 bases and J 6 bases, with 15 bases left between them. Germline CDR1 SGHTA, CDR2 FQGNSA. The CDR3, as DNA: TGTGCCAGCAGCTTCGGTGGGACATGGTTCGAGCAGTACTTC. Protein sequence: CASSFGGTWFEQYF.

This clonotype was observed at least ten times. The gene calls are TRBV12-3 or TRBV12-4 and TRBJ1-1, with D perhaps matching TRBD1 (5 bases). Trimming cost V 8 bases and J 7 bases, with 17 bases left between them. The length of the CDR3 is 13 residues. The CDR3 protein is CASASLGAGEAFF. CDR3 bases: TGTGCCAGCGCATCCCTAGGGGCCGGTGAAGCTTTCTTT.

This clonotype was found many times. The chain carries TRBV20-1 and TRBJ2-1; TRBD2 aligns across 8 bases. CDR3 length: 13 amino acids. V lost 3 bases, J lost 7 bases, and 5 bases stayed unmatched. Per the germline V gene, CDR1 is DFQATT and CDR2 is SNEGSKA (reference sequence). This chain's CDR3 is CSARRGAWNEQFF. In DNA form, the CDR3 reads TGCAGTGCTAGGCGGGGGGCGTGGAATGAGCAGTTCTTC.

This clonotype was picked up many times. The rearrangement joins TRBV6-5 to TRBJ1-1; the D gene is possibly TRBD1 (5 bases). The V end lost 4 bases, the J end lost 1 base, and 13 bases lay between the germline ends. Germline V CDR1 and CDR2: MNHEY, SVGAGI. CDR3 length: 15 residues. CDR3 coding DNA: TGTGCCAGCAGTTCCTACAGGTACTCGAACACTGAAGCTTTCTTT. It yields the protein CASSSYRYSNTEAFF.

This clonotype was detected ten times or more. The chain combines TRBV7-9 with TRBJ1-2; the D gene is possibly TRBD1 (5 bases). This CDR3 comprises 16 residues. Germline V lookup: CDR1 SEHNR, CDR2 FQNEAQ (reference sequence). V gave up 5 bases and J gave up 2 bases, with 18 bases separating them. The chain's CDR3 is CASSATRRQPNYGYTF. In DNA form, the CDR3 reads TGTGCCAGCAGCGCCACCCGACGACAGCCCAACTATGGCTACACCTTC.

This clonotype is classed as medium-sized. The chain recombines TRBV10-3 with TRBJ1-1; D may be TRBD1 (6 bases). Trimming shortened V by 10 bases and J by 4 bases, and 19 bases separated the two germline ends. The CDR3 is made up of 14 amino acids. Looked up from germline, CDR1 is ENHRY and CDR2 is SYGVKD. Written as DNA, the CDR3 is TGTGCCACCCACCGGGATGGGGGGGCCACTGAAGCTTTCTTT. Translating gives CATHRDGGATEAFF.

This clonotype was counted ten times or more. The chain has TRBV7-2 and TRBJ2-5; no clear D. Between the trimmed V and J ends, which lost 1 base and 7 bases, there was a span of 16 bases. Germline V lookup: CDR1 SGHTA, CDR2 FQGNSA. The CDR3 loop spans 15 amino acids. CDR3 sequence (DNA): TGTGCCAGCAGCTTAGGGCTCCAAGTCGTGGGGACCCAGTACTTC. Protein: CASSLGLQVVGTQYF.

This clonotype was seen ten or more times. The V call is TRBV28, the J call TRBJ1-4; tentative D call: TRBD1 (6 bases). The CDR3 runs to 14 residues. V gave up 4 bases and J gave up 1 base, with 7 bases separating them. In germline, CDR1 is MDHEN, CDR2 SYDVKM. CDR3 residues: CASSSTGTNEKLFF. CDR3 DNA sequence: TGTGCCAGCAGTTCGACAGGAACTAATGAAAAACTGTTTTTT.

This clonotype was found many times. This chain connects TRBV12-3 or TRBV12-4 to TRBJ2-3; the match to TRBD1 covers 9 bases. Germline trimming cut 4 bases from V and 9 bases from J; bases unmatched to any gene: 11. CDR3 length equals 15 residues. CDR3 amino acids: CASSSTGTGSATQYF. DNA of the CDR3: TGTGCCAGCAGTTCTACCGGGACAGGGAGCGCCACGCAGTATTTT.

There are many counts of this clonotype. The rearrangement joins TRBV30 to TRBJ1-1, with D uncertain. This CDR3 is built from 12 residues. Germline V gives CDR1 GTSNPN, CDR2 SVGIG (reference sequence). The V gene lost 0 bases and the J gene lost 9 bases, with 11 bases spanning the gap. CDR3 DNA: TGTGCCTGGAGTGTAGCCGGGTATCAAGCTTTCTTT. Translated: CAWSVAGYQAFF. Filled out from reference TRBV30 and TRBJ1-1, the complete variable domain reads SQTIHQWPATLVQPVGSPLSLECTVEGTSNPNLYWYRQAAGRGLQLLFYSVGIGQISSEVPQNLSASRPQDRQFILSSKKLLLSDSGFYLCAWSVAGYQAFFGQGTRLTVV.